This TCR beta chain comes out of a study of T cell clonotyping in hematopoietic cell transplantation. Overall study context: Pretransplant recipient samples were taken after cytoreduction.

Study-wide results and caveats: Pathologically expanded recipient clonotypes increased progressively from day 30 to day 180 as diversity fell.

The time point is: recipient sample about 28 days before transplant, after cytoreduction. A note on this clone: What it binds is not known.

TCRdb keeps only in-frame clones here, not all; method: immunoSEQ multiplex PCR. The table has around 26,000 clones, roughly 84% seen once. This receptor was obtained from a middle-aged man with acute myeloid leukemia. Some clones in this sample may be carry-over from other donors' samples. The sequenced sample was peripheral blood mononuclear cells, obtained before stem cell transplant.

In DNA form, the CDR3 reads TGCGCCAGCACGGGACAGCGGAGCTATGGCTACACCTTC. This translates into CASTGQRSYGYTF. The V and J genes are TRBV10-2 and TRBJ1-2; 7 positions match TRBD1. Germline V gene lookup returns CDR1 WSHSY and CDR2 SAAADI. The V gene end was trimmed by 7 bases and the J gene end by 4 bases; junction bases not matched to a gene: 6. The CDR3 sequence is 13 residues long.